One and the same sample provided the 27 T cell receptor beta chains below, sequenced in a study of cytomegalovirus exposure and HLA in healthy donors. The PCR used 60 Vbeta and 13 Jbeta primers. The protocol was immunoSEQ multiplex PCR, while the TCRdb copy is restricted to in-frame clones and leaves out a portion. The table shows about 130,000 clones, with 76% occurring only once. Sequencing was carried out using PBMCs. The receptors originated from a man aged 35 to 55 in good health and CMV-seronegative.

This clone was recorded many times. The chain uses TRBV5-6 and TRBJ2-1; no clear D gene. CDR3 length: 15 residues. In germline, CDR1 is SGHDT, CDR2 YYEEEE. Trimming took 0 bases from V and 3 from J, leaving 10 bases between them. CDR3 DNA sequence: TGTGCCAGCAGCTTGGCGGTACTTAGCTACAATGAGCAGTTCTTC. It encodes CASSLAVLSYNEQFF.

This clone was observed once. The CDR3 here is CSVGDTGAGELFF. The CDR3 nucleotides read TGCAGCGTGGGGGACACCGGTGCCGGGGAGCTGTTTTTT. The genes are TRBV29-1 and TRBJ2-2; perhaps TRBD1 as D (6 bases). V was pared by 6 bases and J by 6 bases, with 14 bases between. The CDR3 covers 13 residues. Germline V gene data show CDR1 as SQVTM and CDR2 as ANQGSEA.

The V and J genes are TRBV5-1 and TRBJ2-5; 7 positions match TRBD2. Germline assignment: CDR1 SGHRS and CDR2 YFSETQ. V lost 3 bases to trimming and J lost 1 base; unmatched junction nucleotides: 6. The CDR3 has 15 residues. The CDR3: CASSWGASGQETQYF. The CDR3 DNA sequence: TGCGCCAGCAGCTGGGGTGCTAGCGGCCAAGAGACCCAGTACTTC. Variable domain in full (rest from reference TRBV5-1 and TRBJ2-5): KAGVTQTPRYLIKTRGQQVTLSCSPISGHRSVSWYQQTPGQGLQFLFEYFSETQRNKGNFPGRFSGRQFSNSRSEMNVSTLELGDSALYLCASSWGASGQETQYFGPGTRLLVL.

The chain couples TRBV5-1 to TRBJ1-1, with 8 bases matching TRBD1. Germline lookup yields CDR1 SGHRS and CDR2 YFSETQ. V was pared by 2 bases and J by 3 bases, with 3 bases of the junction left unmatched. This CDR3 is 14 amino acids long. The CDR3 DNA sequence: TGCGCCAGCAGCTTTCAGGGGGCTGACACTGAAGCTTTCTTT. It specifies CASSFQGADTEAFF.

The V gene is TRBV4-3, the J gene TRBJ2-3; TRBD2 matches 11 bases. Germline V gives CDR1 LGHNA, CDR2 YSLEER. The CDR3 is 18 amino acids. After removal of 1 base from V and 4 bases from J, the junction contained 10 bases not matched to a gene. The CDR3 DNA reads as TGCGCCAGCAGCCAAGGTTACACCCCGGGACTAGCGGCAGATACGCAGTATTTT. It is translated as CASSQGYTPGLAADTQYF.

The chain couples TRBV29-1 to TRBJ1-5; a weak D match, TRBD1 (5 bases). V gave up 6 bases and J gave up 8 bases, with 17 bases separating them. The CDR3 is 13 amino acids. Germline lookup yields CDR1 SQVTM and CDR2 ANQGSEA. The CDR3 region is CSVADSSMEPQHF. The CDR3 nucleotides are TGCAGCGTGGCCGACAGCTCTATGGAGCCCCAGCATTTT.

The chain has TRBV5-1 and TRBJ2-7, with 15 bases identical to TRBD2. This CDR3 is 19 amino acids long. The V segment lost 2 bases and the J segment 2 bases; nucleotides outside the gene matches: 11. The V gene's germline CDR1 is SGHRS and CDR2 YFSETQ. In DNA, the CDR3 is TGCGCCAGCAGCTTTTTCAGGACTAGCGGGAGGGCCGTTCCCTACGAGCAGTACTTC. Translated: CASSFFRTSGRAVPYEQYF.

V usage is TRBV5-1 and J usage is TRBJ2-3, with 8 bases identical to TRBD2. The CDR3 loop spans 15 amino acids. V shed 0 bases and J 4 bases; nucleotides not matched to a gene: 4. CDR1 and CDR2 from the germline V gene are SGHRS and YFSETQ. As DNA, the CDR3 is TGCGCCAGCAGCTTGGCAAGCGGGGGACCAGATACGCAGTATTTT. This translates into CASSLASGGPDTQYF.

Notes on this clone: Other nucleotide sequences in the sample specify the same CDR3. V gene TRBV4-3 combines with J gene TRBJ2-1, with D perhaps TRBD2 (5 bases). This CDR3 contains 16 residues. The germline V gene has CDR1 LGHNA and CDR2 YSLEER. V lost 4 bases and J 0 bases, leaving 13 bases between the germline ends. The CDR3 region is CASSPLPGSSYNEQFF. The CDR3, as DNA: TGCGCCAGCAGCCCGCTTCCGGGGAGCTCCTACAATGAGCAGTTCTTC.

The rearrangement joins TRBV4-1 to TRBJ2-2; 8 nucleotides match TRBD1. CDR1 and CDR2 from the germline V gene are MGHRA and YSYEKL. Trimming cost V 8 bases and J 3 bases; bases outside gene matches: 8. The CDR3 totals 15 residues. The CDR3 nucleotides read TGCGCCAGCTCTCCCGAGACAGGGGACACCGGGGAGCTGTTTTTT. Its protein product is CASSPETGDTGELFF.

The chain carries TRBV14 and TRBJ2-7; 10 bases are shared with TRBD1. Germline CDR1 SGHDN, CDR2 FVKESK. V lost 4 bases, J lost 6 bases, and 9 bases stayed unmatched. The CDR3 loop spans 15 amino acids. The CDR3 bases are TGTGCCAGCAGCCCTCTTCGGGACAGGGGCCCCGAGCAGTACTTC. This codes for CASSPLRDRGPEQYF.

The CDR3 sequence: CASSIGGGTGSYEQYF. CDR3 DNA: TGTGCCAGTAGTATAGGCGGGGGGACAGGGTCCTACGAGCAGTACTTC. The V call is TRBV19, the J call TRBJ2-7, with D possibly matching TRBD1 (9 bases). The CDR3 loop spans 16 amino acids. CDR1 and CDR2 from the germline V gene are LNHDA and SQIVND (reference sequence). V gave up 1 base and J gave up 1 base, with 14 bases separating them. Full variable domain (rest looked up from reference TRBV19 and TRBJ2-7): DGGITQSPKYLFRKEGQNVTLSCEQNLNHDAMYWYRQDPGQGLRLIYYSQIVNDFQKGDIAEGYSVSREKKESFPLTVTSAQKNPTAFYLCASSIGGGTGSYEQYFGPGTRLTVT.

This clone was observed a few times. The chain is built from TRBV6-5 and TRBJ2-7; 11 positions match TRBD1. The germline CDR1 and CDR2 sequences are MNHEY and SVGAGI. V gave up 7 bases and J gave up 2 bases; unmatched junction bases: 7. CDR3 size: 15 residues. In nucleotides, the CDR3 is TGTGCCAGCACCCCCGGACAGGGGGCTACCTACGAGCAGTACTTC. Translation: CASTPGQGATYEQYF.

The table lists this clone with a few counts. This sequence joins TRBV4-1 and TRBJ1-2, with 8 bases lining up with TRBD1. CDR3 length: 17 residues. Trimming cost V 0 bases and J 8 bases; bases outside gene matches: 14. From germline, CDR1 is MGHRA and CDR2 YSYEKL. The CDR3 here is CASSQDPGVRGRGGYTF. In DNA form, the CDR3 reads TGCGCCAGCAGCCAAGATCCGGGGGTCAGGGGGCGAGGAGGCTACACCTTC.

V usage is TRBV19 and J usage is TRBJ2-5, with 9 bases lining up with TRBD2. The CDR3 loop spans 14 amino acids. The ends lost 7 bases at V and 5 bases at J; junction bases unmatched: 8. CDR1 and CDR2 from the germline V gene are LNHDA and SQIVND (reference sequence). As DNA, the CDR3 is TGTGCCAGTACCCAAACCACTAGCGGGGAGACCCAGTACTTC. Translating it yields CASTQTTSGETQYF. The full variable domain, completed using reference TRBV19 and TRBJ2-5, is DGGITQSPKYLFRKEGQNVTLSCEQNLNHDAMYWYRQDPGQGLRLIYYSQIVNDFQKGDIAEGYSVSREKKESFPLTVTSAQKNPTAFYLCASTQTTSGETQYFGPGTRLLVL.

This CDR3 reads CASKGASNEQFF. The CDR3 DNA is TGTGCCAGCAAAGGGGCCTCCAATGAGCAGTTCTTC. J is TRBJ2-1 and V is TRBV4-2; TRBD1 might be the D (5 bases). With 7 bases removed from V and 6 bases from J, the gap between germline ends came to 10 bases. CDR1 LGHNA and CDR2 YNFKEQ come from the germline V gene. The CDR3 has 12 amino acids.

The CDR3 region is CASSPRTGEDEQYF. The DNA of the CDR3 is TGTGCCAGCAGCCCCCGGACAGGGGAGGACGAGCAGTACTTC. The chain links TRBV9 to TRBJ2-7; 9 bases are shared with TRBD1. V dropped 4 bases and J dropped 5; count of bases not matched to a gene: 7. This CDR3 is built from 14 residues. Germline V lookup: CDR1 SGDLS, CDR2 YYNGEE.

V and J are TRBV19 and TRBJ1-5; 8 bases are a match to TRBD1. CDR1 and CDR2 from the germline V gene are LNHDA and SQIVND (reference sequence). The CDR3 covers 12 residues. The ends lost 6 bases at V and 7 bases at J; junction bases unmatched: 2. This CDR3 is CASRNRGQPQHF. The CDR3 DNA reads as TGTGCCAGTAGGAACAGGGGGCAGCCCCAGCATTTT.

The chain uses TRBV5-4 and TRBJ2-1; 11 nucleotides align to TRBD2. The germline CDR1 and CDR2 sequences are SGHNT and YYREEE (reference sequence). The CDR3 consists of 19 residues. Unmatched junction bases numbered 10, after V lost 2 bases and J lost 0 bases. The CDR3 is CASSLGLAGTQSSYNEQFF. The CDR3 region has the DNA TGTGCCAGCAGCTTAGGACTAGCGGGCACCCAAAGCTCCTACAATGAGCAGTTCTTC.

This clone was seen a few times. The chain employs TRBV10-3 and TRBJ2-2; 7 bases line up with TRBD2. Trimming removed 4 bases from V and 1 base from J; junction bases left unmatched: 6. CDR1 and CDR2 from the germline V gene are ENHRY and SYGVKD. The CDR3 consists of 16 residues. The CDR3 DNA follows: TGTGCCATCAGTGGGTTGGGCGGGAGGAACACCGGGGAGCTGTTTTTT. Translating gives CAISGLGGRNTGELFF.

This rearrangement joins TRBV5-6 to TRBJ1-2; 9 bases are shared with TRBD1. The CDR3 has 16 residues. Germline V gene lookup returns CDR1 SGHDT and CDR2 YYEEEE. J gave up 3 bases and V 0 bases, and 6 bases lay outside the gene matches. CDR3 in amino acids: CASSLDRQGVDYGYTF. The CDR3 DNA follows: TGTGCCAGCAGCTTGGATAGACAGGGGGTGGACTATGGCTACACCTTC.

This chain links TRBV6-5 with TRBJ1-1, with TRBD1 matching over 12 bases. Looked up from germline, CDR1 is MNHEY and CDR2 is SVGAGI. The CDR3 totals 16 residues. V was clipped by 0 bases and J by 10 bases; unmatched bases: 9. CDR3 DNA sequence: TGTGCCAGCAGTTACTCAATGGGGACAGGGGGCTTCGGAGCTTTCTTT. Protein product: CASSYSMGTGGFGAFF.

This clone was found a few times. V gene TRBV6-1 combines with J gene TRBJ1-1, with D maybe TRBD1 (5 bases). Germline-derived CDR1 and CDR2 are MNHNS and SASEGT. The length of the CDR3 is 13 residues. Trimming removed 5 bases from V and 4 bases from J, with 11 bases in between. The chain's CDR3 is CASSWQGFTEAFF. As DNA, the CDR3 is TGTGCCAGCAGTTGGCAGGGATTCACTGAAGCTTTCTTT.

This chain links TRBV28 with TRBJ2-6; maybe TRBD2 (6 bases). This CDR3 contains 16 residues. V dropped 3 bases and J dropped 4 bases, with 13 bases sitting between them. The germline V gene encodes CDR1 MDHEN and CDR2 SYDVKM. The CDR3 DNA follows: TGTGCCAGCAGTTTGTGGAGGGCTCCGGGGGCCAACGTCCTGACTTTC. Its protein product is CASSLWRAPGANVLTF.

This chain connects TRBV27 to TRBJ2-1, with D unresolved. Germline values: CDR1 MNHEY, CDR2 SMNVEV (reference sequence). V shed 5 bases and J shed 10 bases, with 6 bases lying between them. CDR3 length equals 10 residues. CDR3 sequence reads: CASSQEEQFF. CDR3 bases: TGTGCCAGCAGTCAAGAGGAGCAGTTCTTC.

The chain is built from TRBV7-3 and TRBJ2-7; the match to TRBD2 covers 7 bases. V was pared by 4 bases and J by 2 bases, with 5 bases of the junction left unmatched. The CDR3 is made up of 14 amino acids. CDR1 is SGHTA and CDR2 is FQGTGA in the germline V gene. The CDR3 nucleotides read TGTGCCAGCAGCTGGGACGGGAGGCCCTACGAGCAGTACTTC. Protein: CASSWDGRPYEQYF.

V gene TRBV12-5 combines with J gene TRBJ2-7; TRBD1 matches 12 bases. The junction had 8 bases not matched to a gene; V was cut back by 3 bases and J by 5 bases. Germline V gene lookup returns CDR1 LGHNT and CDR2 FRNRAP. This CDR3 region has 16 residues. CDR3 coding DNA: TGTGCTAGTGGTTTCCTCGCCGGGACAGGGGGCCACGAGCAGTACTTC. This codes for CASGFLAGTGGHEQYF. Based on the CDR3 plus reference TRBV12-5 and TRBJ2-7, the full variable domain is DARVTQTPRHKVTEMGQEVTMRCQPILGHNTVFWYRQTMMQGLELLAYFRNRAPLDDSGMPKDRFSAEMPDATLATLKIQPSEPRDSAVYFCASGFLAGTGGHEQYFGPGTRLTVT.